Listed below are T cell receptor beta chains from one sample, sequenced in a study of response to subunit inactivated influenza vaccine. TCRdb passed the RT-PCR reads through MiXCR, listing each CDR3 protein once. Of around 530,000 distinct CDR3 sequences listed, 12% are singletons. This sample comprised PBMCs from blood, obtained on the day of vaccination. Source of these receptors: a man aged 45-60 years who received an inactivated influenza vaccine. Each CDR3 is given with its conserved first and last residue. A D gene is named only where the DNA matches it firmly. Size tells how often a clone was seen (once, few, many) or the class of an expanded clone, and some rows leave it out.

many	TRBV29-1	TRBJ1-1	NA	CSAKAWGLRGAFF	TGCAGCGCCAAAGCGTGGGGACTGAGGGGAGCTTTCTTT
many	TRBV6-2/TRBV6-3	TRBJ2-3	TRBD2	CASSYLKFGAGPTDTQYF	TGTGCCAGCAGTTACCTCAAGTTCGGAGCGGGGCCCACAGATACGCAGTATTTT
NA	TRBV7-2	TRBJ1-6	NA	CASSPTVKSPLHF	TGTGCCAGCAGCCCTACAGTGAAGTCACCCCTCCACTTT
few	TRBV25-1	TRBJ2-7	TRBD2	CASSESAGVSEQYF	TGTGCCAGCAGTGAATCCGCGGGGGTGAGCGAGCAGTACTTC
few	TRBV7-2	TRBJ2-7	NA	CASSGELRSYEQYF	TGTGCCAGCAGCGGGGAGTTAAGATCCTACGAGCAGTACTTC
few	TRBV6-1	TRBJ2-1	NA	CASRERISNEQFF	TGTGCCAGCAGGGAGAGAATTTCCAATGAGCAGTTCTTC
few	TRBV6-2/TRBV6-3	TRBJ2-1	NA	CASSYGASRSYNEQFF	TGTGCCAGCAGTTACGGGGCGTCTAGGTCCTACAATGAGCAGTTCTTC
few	TRBV4-3	TRBJ2-5	NA	CASSSGLWETQYF	TGCGCCAGCAGCTCGGGACTGTGGGAGACCCAGTACTTC
many	TRBV18	TRBJ2-1	NA	CASSPRENEQFF	TGTGCCAGCAGCCCTAGAGAGAATGAGCAGTTCTTC
few	TRBV10-3	TRBJ2-1	TRBD1	CAISETGTGLGNEQFF	TGTGCCATCAGTGAGACCGGGACAGGGTTGGGCAATGAGCAGTTCTTC
many	TRBV6-1	TRBJ2-7	NA	CASSPTGREKSYEQYF	TGTGCCAGCAGTCCGACGGGGCGGGAAAAGTCCTACGAGCAGTACTTC